These T cell receptor beta chains were read from a single sample in a study of T-cell reconstitution after alpha-beta-depleted transplantation in children. TCRdb passed the PCR reads through MiXCR, listing each CDR3 protein once. The sample gives almost 400,000 distinct CDR3 sequences, about 20% of which show up once; 3.8% is in the top ten. This specimen was PBMCs from the stem cell graft donor, taken from the stem cell graft. These receptors originate from a human donor who donated a stem cell graft to a child with acute myeloid leukemia. Each CDR3 is given with its conserved first and last residue. The D gene is left open where the match is weak. Size is omitted from some rows. Given values are once, few, many or a class for expanded clones.

d_call: -; v_call: TRBV7-3; cdr3_length: 14; j_call: TRBJ2-7; clone_size: few; cdr3_nt: TGTGCCAGCAGCTTAGGAGGTTACAACGACGAGCAGTACTTC; cdr3_aa: CASSLGGYNDEQYF
d_call: -; v_call: TRBV20-1; cdr3_length: 16; j_call: TRBJ1-6; clone_size: many; cdr3_nt: TGCAGTGCTCGCGCGGACTCGTGGTCCTATAATTCACCCCTCCACTTT; cdr3_aa: CSARADSWSYNSPLHF
d_call: TRBD2; v_call: TRBV12-3/TRBV12-4; cdr3_length: 13; j_call: TRBJ2-7; clone_size: few; cdr3_nt: TGTGCCAGCAGTGCCGCTAGCGGTAACGAGCAGTACTTC; cdr3_aa: CASSAASGNEQYF
d_call: TRBD2; v_call: TRBV19; cdr3_length: 19; j_call: TRBJ2-1; clone_size: -; cdr3_nt: TGTGCCAGTAGTACCGGACTAGCGGGAGGTTTGCTCCTCTACAATGAGCAGTTCTTC; cdr3_aa: CASSTGLAGGLLLYNEQFF
d_call: TRBD2; v_call: TRBV28; cdr3_length: 14; j_call: TRBJ2-1; clone_size: -; cdr3_nt: TGTGCCAGCGTCGGTCATGCGGGGACTAGTGAGCAGTTCTTC; cdr3_aa: CASVGHAGTSEQFF
d_call: -; v_call: TRBV12-3/TRBV12-4; cdr3_length: 12; j_call: TRBJ1-2; clone_size: -; cdr3_nt: TGTGCCAGCAGGGACAGTTCATATGGCTACACCTTC; cdr3_aa: CASRDSSYGYTF
d_call: -; v_call: TRBV11-2; cdr3_length: 15; j_call: TRBJ2-1; clone_size: once; cdr3_nt: TGTGCCAGCAGCGTTAGGCGGGACCCGTACAATGAGCAGTTCTTC; cdr3_aa: CASSVRRDPYNEQFF
d_call: TRBD2; v_call: TRBV29-1; cdr3_length: 16; j_call: TRBJ2-1; clone_size: many; cdr3_nt: TGCAGCGTTCCACCCCCGTTGGGACTAGAGCGCAATGAGCAGTTCTTC; cdr3_aa: CSVPPPLGLERNEQFF
d_call: -; v_call: TRBV20-1; cdr3_length: 11; j_call: TRBJ2-7; clone_size: many; cdr3_nt: TGCAGTGCTACCCTTTCCTACGAGCAGTACTTC; cdr3_aa: CSATLSYEQYF
d_call: TRBD1; v_call: TRBV7-9; cdr3_length: 16; j_call: TRBJ2-2; clone_size: -; cdr3_nt: TGTGCCAGCAGGTCTGGGACAGGCGGCAACACCGGGGAGCTGTTTTTT; cdr3_aa: CASRSGTGGNTGELFF
d_call: TRBD2; v_call: TRBV20-1; cdr3_length: 12; j_call: TRBJ2-1; clone_size: -; cdr3_nt: TGCGGCGGGAGGGCCGCGTACAATGAGCAGTTCTTC; cdr3_aa: CGGRAAYNEQFF
d_call: TRBD1; v_call: TRBV20-1; cdr3_length: 12; j_call: TRBJ2-3; clone_size: -; cdr3_nt: TGCAGTGCCCAGGGGGCCGGAGATACGCAGTATTTT; cdr3_aa: CSAQGAGDTQYF
d_call: -; v_call: TRBV7-6; cdr3_length: 13; j_call: TRBJ1-5; clone_size: -; cdr3_nt: TGTGCCAGCAGTCCCACGCTAGGTCAGCCCCAGCATTTT; cdr3_aa: CASSPTLGQPQHF
d_call: TRBD1; v_call: TRBV27; cdr3_length: 13; j_call: TRBJ2-7; clone_size: -; cdr3_nt: TGTGCCAGCAGTTTACAGGGGGCGAGGGAGCAGTACTTC; cdr3_aa: CASSLQGAREQYF
d_call: TRBD1; v_call: TRBV12-3/TRBV12-4; cdr3_length: 14; j_call: TRBJ1-2; clone_size: -; cdr3_nt: TGTGCCAGTTCTCAAGGGGAGGGGGCGGACGGCTACACCTTC; cdr3_aa: CASSQGEGADGYTF
d_call: TRBD2; v_call: TRBV7-6; cdr3_length: 17; j_call: TRBJ2-7; clone_size: -; cdr3_nt: TGTGCCAGCAGCTTAGCCGGGACTAGCGGGAGGTCGTACGAGCAGTACTTC; cdr3_aa: CASSLAGTSGRSYEQYF
d_call: TRBD1; v_call: TRBV12-3/TRBV12-4; cdr3_length: 12; j_call: TRBJ2-7; clone_size: -; cdr3_nt: TGTGCCAGCAGCCACAGGGGACGCGAGCAGTACTTC; cdr3_aa: CASSHRGREQYF
d_call: TRBD2; v_call: TRBV4-2; cdr3_length: 16; j_call: TRBJ2-7; clone_size: many; cdr3_nt: TGTGCCAGCAGCCAAGACGGCGGGAGGCCCTCCTACGAGCAGTACTTC; cdr3_aa: CASSQDGGRPSYEQYF
d_call: -; v_call: TRBV7-7; cdr3_length: 17; j_call: TRBJ2-6; clone_size: -; cdr3_nt: TGTGCCAGCAGCGGGGGGACTGGCCGCTCTGGGGCCAACGTCCTGACTTTC; cdr3_aa: CASSGGTGRSGANVLTF
d_call: TRBD1; v_call: TRBV25-1; cdr3_length: 13; j_call: TRBJ2-7; clone_size: few; cdr3_nt: TGTGCCAGCAGACCAGGGGGATCCTACGAGCAGTACTTC; cdr3_aa: CASRPGGSYEQYF
d_call: -; v_call: TRBV12-3/TRBV12-4; cdr3_length: 13; j_call: TRBJ2-1; clone_size: few; cdr3_nt: TGTGCCAGCGGGCCCTCTGTTCAAAATGAGCAGTTCTTC; cdr3_aa: CASGPSVQNEQFF
d_call: -; v_call: TRBV29-1; cdr3_length: 14; j_call: TRBJ2-7; clone_size: few; cdr3_nt: TGCAGCGTGCAGACAGGTGGTTTCCCCTACGAGCAGTACTTC; cdr3_aa: CSVQTGGFPYEQYF
d_call: TRBD2; v_call: TRBV28; cdr3_length: 16; j_call: TRBJ2-5; clone_size: -; cdr3_nt: TGTGCCAGCAGTTTATTTGCGGGAGGCGGGGTAAAGACCCAGTACTTC; cdr3_aa: CASSLFAGGGVKTQYF
d_call: TRBD2; v_call: TRBV4-3; cdr3_length: 16; j_call: TRBJ2-1; clone_size: many; cdr3_nt: TGCGCCAGCAGGCTCGGGACTAGCGGGAGCAGTGATGAGCAGTTCTTC; cdr3_aa: CASRLGTSGSSDEQFF
d_call: -; v_call: TRBV12-3/TRBV12-4; cdr3_length: 14; j_call: TRBJ1-2; clone_size: -; cdr3_nt: TGTGCCAGCACCCCTAGGGCAGGTCTAAATGGCTACACCTTC; cdr3_aa: CASTPRAGLNGYTF